The present TCR beta chain was sequenced within a study of identical twins. Study conclusions and caveats: Out-of-frame alpha sequences shared by twins were enriched for low generation probability.

This CDR3 contains 15 residues. Germline CDR1 reads SGHRS; CDR2 reads YFSETQ. V lost 4 bases and J lost 0, with 10 bases in between. This clonotype was found a few times. Antigen specificity is unknown. TCRdb reanalysed the 5' RACE reads using MiXCR and keeps one entry per CDR3 protein. The table has roughly 350,000 distinct CDR3 sequences, 9% to 15% seen once. These data also formed part of another study, on yellow fever vaccine responses in identical twins. From that second work: Reported findings indicate that twins' vaccine T cell responses seemed partially convergent, partially personalized.

This chain links TRBV5-1 with TRBJ2-2, with TRBD2 as a possible D gene (6 bases). This receptor was taken from a woman between 18 and 29 years old in good health. Sequenced material: CD8+ T cells sorted from blood. For the CDR3, the DNA is TGCGCCAGCAGCACAGCGGGCCCGAACACCGGGGAGCTGTTTTTT. Amino acids: CASSTAGPNTGELFF.